This TCR beta chain comes out of a study of CD4 T cell repertoires in COVID-19. Across the study: Other coronavirus spike proteins restimulated relabeled CFSE-low cells expanded with IL-2 for 9 to 10 days.

The V gene end was trimmed by 0 bases and the J gene end by 8 bases; junction bases not matched to a gene: 7. The CDR3 covers 16 residues. The V gene's germline CDR1 is MNHNS and CDR2 SASEGT. Whole-study results and caveats: Between about 6 and 27% of SARS-CoV-2 clonotypes also appeared in SARS-CoV and/or HKU1 spike cultures. Suggested intraclonal diversification: top SARS-CoV-2-reactive clonotypes appeared in two or three memory subsets.

Libraries were prepared by immunoSEQ multiplex PCR; TCRdb keeps only in-frame clonotypes and omits some of them. Among over 75,000 clones listed, under 90% were seen once. Concerning this clone itself: Its specificity is not known.

The receptor comes from a human donor who had COVID-19. This specimen consisted of CD4+ T cells from peripheral blood, obtained after recovery from COVID-19. The gene calls are TRBV6-1 and TRBJ1-2; 12 nucleotides align to TRBD1. The CDR3 DNA is TGTGCCAGCAGTGAAGCCCGGGGACAGGGGGCTTACGGCTACACCTTC. It specifies CASSEARGQGAYGYTF.